This record covers a single T cell receptor (beta chain). As yet, its antigen is unknown. Prior autoimmune disease or systemic immunosuppression barred patients. These data are taken from a study of OX40 agonist ivuxolimab in advanced cancers. Study-level background: Dose-escalation patients' cancers were hepatocellular carcinoma, melanoma, renal cell or head and neck cancer.

Study findings and constraints: Clonal expansion from baseline to week 6 occurred in both CD4+ and CD8+ T cells. There were, on average, more expanded clones in CD8+ T cells than in CD4+.

V lost 7 bases to trimming and J lost 2 bases, with 21 bases between them. In germline, CDR1 is WNHNN, CDR2 SYGVQD (reference sequence). This CDR3 has 17 amino acids. Sequencing used immunoSEQ multiplex PCR; TCRdb keeps in-frame clones, though not all of them. The table includes approximately 70,000 clones, around 79% detected once. The V and J genes are TRBV10-1 and TRBJ2-4; tentative D call: TRBD1 (6 bases). The sequenced sample was CD4+ or CD8+ T cells sorted from blood, obtained in a trial of the OX40 agonist ivuxolimab. The clonotype originates from an adult with an advanced solid tumor such as melanoma, head and neck, liver or kidney cancer. The chain's CDR3 is CASKNLHRVESKNIQYF. The CDR3 bases are TGCGCCAGCAAGAATTTACACAGGGTTGAGTCCAAAAACATTCAGTACTTC.